Listed below are T cell receptor beta chains from one sample, sequenced in a study of cytomegalovirus exposure and HLA in healthy donors. Using immunoSEQ multiplex PCR, the repertoire was profiled, and TCRdb retains in-frame clones only, with some absent. The table records under 250,000 clones, about 90% of them present only once. Sample: PBMCs. The receptors here all came from a woman between 18 and 30 years old in good health and CMV-seronegative. Both conserved end residues are part of each CDR3. The D gene is left open where the match is weak. Clone size is not always given. Where it is, it says once, few, many or a class for expanded clones.

CASSPRLAGNEQFF	TGTGCCAGCAGCCCCCGACTAGCCGGGAATGAGCAGTTCTTC	TRBD2	TRBV5-4	TRBJ2-1	once
CASSQRRGGATYEQYF	TGCGCCAGCAGTCAAAGGAGGGGAGGTGCGACCTACGAGCAGTACTTC	NA	TRBV23-1	TRBJ2-7	NA
CAWSAQGNYGYTF	TGTGCCTGGAGTGCCCAGGGGAACTATGGCTACACCTTC	NA	TRBV30	TRBJ1-2	NA
CASSSNTNTGELFF	TGCGCCAGCAGCTCCAACACGAACACCGGGGAGCTGTTTTTT	NA	TRBV5-1	TRBJ2-2	once
CASKDTDTEAFF	TGTGCCAGCAAGGACACCGACACTGAAGCTTTCTTT	NA	TRBV11-3	TRBJ1-1	NA
CASSLQGRMATQYF	TGCGCCAGCAGTCTCCAGGGTAGGATGGCGACCCAGTACTTC	NA	TRBV10-1	TRBJ2-5	NA
CASSPSIPGQPQHF	TGTGCCAGCTCGCCGTCCATTCCGGGTCAGCCCCAGCATTTT	NA	TRBV25-1	TRBJ1-5	few
CASSFSGFEKLFF	TGTGCCAGCAGTTTTTCGGGGTTCGAAAAACTGTTTTTT	NA	TRBV27	TRBJ1-4	NA
CASLQGYQETQYF	TGTGCCAGCTTACAGGGATACCAAGAGACCCAGTACTTC	NA	TRBV18	TRBJ2-5	NA
CASRPRDSATEAFF	TGTGCCAGCAGACCTCGGGACAGCGCCACTGAAGCTTTCTTT	TRBD1	TRBV6-5	TRBJ1-1	NA
CASSGTGEGGYTF	TGTGCCAGCAGCGGGACAGGAGAGGGTGGCTACACCTTC	TRBD1	TRBV6-1	TRBJ1-2	NA
CASSRSGIDSYEQYF	TGTGCCAGCAGTAGGAGCGGGATTGACTCCTACGAGCAGTACTTC	TRBD2	TRBV6-5	TRBJ2-7	NA
CASRATGSYEQYF	TGCGCCAGCAGGGCAACAGGGTCCTACGAGCAGTACTTC	NA	TRBV4-1	TRBJ2-7	NA
CASSLLNEQYF	TGTGCCAGCAGCTTACTTAACGAGCAGTACTTC	NA	TRBV11-1	TRBJ2-7	NA
CASSRTDRNYGYTF	TGTGCCAGCAGTCGAACGGACAGGAACTATGGCTACACCTTC	TRBD1	TRBV6-1	TRBJ1-2	NA
CASSLISGAETQYF	TGTGCCAGCAGCTTAATTTCAGGGGCGGAGACCCAGTACTTC	NA	TRBV5-4	TRBJ2-5	NA
CASVGTGDSYEQYF	TGTGCCAGCGTCGGAACAGGGGACTCCTACGAGCAGTACTTC	TRBD1	TRBV2	TRBJ2-7	few
CASSEAGEDNEKLFF	TGTGCCAGCAGTGAAGCTGGGGAGGATAATGAAAAACTGTTTTTT	NA	TRBV6-1	TRBJ1-4	NA
CASIPLLAASYEQYF	TGTGCCAGCATCCCCCTGCTAGCGGCCTCCTACGAGCAGTACTTC	TRBD2	TRBV2	TRBJ2-7	once
CASLTGDTEAFF	TGTGCATCTCTCACGGGTGACACTGAAGCTTTCTTT	NA	TRBV28	TRBJ1-1	NA
CASSDRGWETEAFF	TGTGCCAGCAGTGACAGGGGATGGGAGACTGAAGCTTTCTTT	NA	TRBV2	TRBJ1-1	NA
CSAHAGYEQYF	TGCAGTGCCCATGCAGGGTACGAGCAGTACTTC	NA	TRBV20-1	TRBJ2-7	NA